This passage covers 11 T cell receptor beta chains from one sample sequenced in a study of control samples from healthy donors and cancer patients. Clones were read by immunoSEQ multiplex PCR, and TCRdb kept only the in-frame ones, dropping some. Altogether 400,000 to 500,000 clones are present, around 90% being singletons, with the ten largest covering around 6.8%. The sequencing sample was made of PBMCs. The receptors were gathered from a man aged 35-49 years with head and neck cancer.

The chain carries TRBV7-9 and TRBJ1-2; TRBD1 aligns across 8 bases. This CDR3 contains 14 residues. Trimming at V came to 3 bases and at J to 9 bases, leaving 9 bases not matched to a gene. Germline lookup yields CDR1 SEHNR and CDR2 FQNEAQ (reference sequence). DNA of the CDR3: TGTGCCAGCAGCTTGTCTGCAGGGGGCGGTCGCTACACCTTC. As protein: CASSLSAGGGRYTF.

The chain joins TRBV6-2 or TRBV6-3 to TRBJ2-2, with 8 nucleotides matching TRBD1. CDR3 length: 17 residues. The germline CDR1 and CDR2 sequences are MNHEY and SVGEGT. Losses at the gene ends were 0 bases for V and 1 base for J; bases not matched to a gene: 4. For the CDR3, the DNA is TGTGCCAGCAGTTACTCCCCCGGGACAGGGAACACCGGGGAGCTGTTTTTT. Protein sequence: CASSYSPGTGNTGELFF.

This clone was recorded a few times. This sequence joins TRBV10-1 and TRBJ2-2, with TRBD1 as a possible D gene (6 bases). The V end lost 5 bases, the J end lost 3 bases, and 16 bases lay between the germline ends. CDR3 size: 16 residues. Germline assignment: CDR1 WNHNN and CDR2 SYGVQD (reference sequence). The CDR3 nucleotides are TGCGCCAGCAGTCCAGGGGTCCGCTCATACACCGGGGAGCTGTTTTTT. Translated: CASSPGVRSYTGELFF.

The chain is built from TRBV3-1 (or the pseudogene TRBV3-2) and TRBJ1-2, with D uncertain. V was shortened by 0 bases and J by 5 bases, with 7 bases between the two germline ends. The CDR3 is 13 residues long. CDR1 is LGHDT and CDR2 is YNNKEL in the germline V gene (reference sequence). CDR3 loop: CASSQEAYYGYTF. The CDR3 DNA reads TGTGCCAGCAGCCAAGAGGCTTATTATGGCTACACCTTC.

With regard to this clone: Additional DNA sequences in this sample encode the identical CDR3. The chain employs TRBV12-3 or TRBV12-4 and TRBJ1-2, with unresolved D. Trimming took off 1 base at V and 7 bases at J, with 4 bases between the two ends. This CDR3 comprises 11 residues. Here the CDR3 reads CASSLEGGYTF. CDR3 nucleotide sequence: TGTGCCAGCAGTTTAGAGGGTGGCTACACCTTC.

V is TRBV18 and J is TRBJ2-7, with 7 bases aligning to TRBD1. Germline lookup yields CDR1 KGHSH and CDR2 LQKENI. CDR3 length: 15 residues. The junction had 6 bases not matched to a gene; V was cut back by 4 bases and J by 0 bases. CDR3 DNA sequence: TGTGCCAGCTCACTGCGACAGGGTTCCTCCTACGAGCAGTACTTC. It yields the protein CASSLRQGSSYEQYF.

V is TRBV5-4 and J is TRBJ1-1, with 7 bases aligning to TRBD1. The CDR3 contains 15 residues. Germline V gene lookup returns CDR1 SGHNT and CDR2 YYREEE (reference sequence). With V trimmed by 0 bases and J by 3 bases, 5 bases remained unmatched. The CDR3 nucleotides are TGTGCCAGCAGCTTGGGCCCAGGGGGAGACACTGAAGCTTTCTTT. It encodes CASSLGPGGDTEAFF.

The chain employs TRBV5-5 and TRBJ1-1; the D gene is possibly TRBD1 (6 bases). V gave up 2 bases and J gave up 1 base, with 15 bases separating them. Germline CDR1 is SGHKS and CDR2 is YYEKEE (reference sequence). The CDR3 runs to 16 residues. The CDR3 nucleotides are TGTGCCAGCAGCTTAACGGGGGCTAGGACGAACACTGAAGCTTTCTTT. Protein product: CASSLTGARTNTEAFF.

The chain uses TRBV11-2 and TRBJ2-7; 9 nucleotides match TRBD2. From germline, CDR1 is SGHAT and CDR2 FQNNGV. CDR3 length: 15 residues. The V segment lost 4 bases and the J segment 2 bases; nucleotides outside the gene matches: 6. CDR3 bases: TGTGCCAGCAGCTGGAGACTAGCGGCCGCCTACGAGCAGTACTTC. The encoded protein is CASSWRLAAAYEQYF.

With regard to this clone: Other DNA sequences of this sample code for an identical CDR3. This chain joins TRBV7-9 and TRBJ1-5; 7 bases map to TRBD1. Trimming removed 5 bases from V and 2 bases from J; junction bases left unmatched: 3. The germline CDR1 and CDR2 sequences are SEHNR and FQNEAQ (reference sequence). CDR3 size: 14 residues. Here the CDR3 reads CASSPGQGNQPQHF. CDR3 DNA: TGTGCCAGCAGCCCCGGACAGGGCAATCAGCCCCAGCATTTT.

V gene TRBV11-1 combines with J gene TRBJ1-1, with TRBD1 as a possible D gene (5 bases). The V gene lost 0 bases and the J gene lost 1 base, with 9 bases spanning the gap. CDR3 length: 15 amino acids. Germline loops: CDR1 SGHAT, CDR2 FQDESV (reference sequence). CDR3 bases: TGTGCCAGCAGCTTAGCCCCAGGGAAGAACACTGAAGCTTTCTTT. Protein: CASSLAPGKNTEAFF.